The 27 T cell receptor beta chains given below trace back to one sample, sequenced in a study of OX40 agonist ivuxolimab in advanced cancers. The protocol was immunoSEQ multiplex PCR, while the TCRdb copy is restricted to in-frame clones and leaves out a portion. The table shows about 82,000 clones, with about 88% occurring only once. The material sequenced was CD4+ or CD8+ T cells sorted from blood, taken in a trial of the OX40 agonist ivuxolimab. The receptors originated from an adult with an advanced solid tumor such as melanoma, head and neck, liver or kidney cancer.

J is TRBJ2-5 and V is TRBV7-8; 15 bases map to TRBD2. The CDR3 extends over 19 amino acids. Trimming at V came to 5 bases and at J to 4 bases, leaving 14 bases not matched to a gene. Per the germline V gene, CDR1 is SGHVS and CDR2 is FQNEAQ. CDR3 residues: CASSPSPRGLAGGLETQYF. In DNA form, the CDR3 reads TGTGCCAGCAGCCCCAGCCCGAGGGGACTAGCGGGAGGTTTAGAGACCCAGTACTTC.

The V gene is TRBV5-1, the J gene TRBJ1-1; weak D call: TRBD1 (5 bases). The V end was cut by 4 bases, the J end by 5 bases, with 15 bases between. Germline V gene data show CDR1 as SGHRS and CDR2 as YFSETQ. This CDR3 has 14 amino acids. DNA for the CDR3: TGCGCCAGCAGCCCCGGGACCGAGGGGACTGAAGCTTTCTTT. Residues: CASSPGTEGTEAFF.

The chain is built from TRBV5-1 and TRBJ2-1; 8 nucleotides line up with TRBD2. Germline values: CDR1 SGHRS, CDR2 YFSETQ. CDR3 length: 13 amino acids. The junction had 2 bases not matched to a gene; V was cut back by 4 bases and J by 5 bases. DNA for the CDR3: TGCGCCAGCAGCCCCGGGGGGGACAATGAGCAGTTCTTC. Translated: CASSPGGDNEQFF.

This sequence joins TRBV7-2 and TRBJ1-2, with unresolved D. The CDR3 has 15 residues. CDR1 is SGHTA and CDR2 is FQGNSA in the germline V gene. V lost 0 bases, J lost 2 bases, and 10 bases lay in between. CDR3 DNA: TGTGCCAGCAGCTTAGCTGGTTGGGGAAACTATGGCTACACCTTC. Translating it yields CASSLAGWGNYGYTF.

The rearrangement links TRBV28 to TRBJ2-1; D unresolved. The CDR3 runs 13 residues. V lost 7 bases and J lost 7, with 14 bases in between. Germline assignment: CDR1 MDHEN and CDR2 SYDVKM. The CDR3 DNA reads as TGTGCCAGCAATGAGGCAGGAATTAATGAGCAGTTCTTC. Amino acids: CASNEAGINEQFF. The whole variable domain, filled in from reference TRBV28 and TRBJ2-1, reads DVKVTQSSRYLVKRTGEKVFLECVQDMDHENMFWYRQDPGLGLRLIYFSYDVKMKEKGDIPEGYSVSREKKERFSLILESASTNQTSMYLCASNEAGINEQFFGPGTRLTVL.

This chain links TRBV25-1 with TRBJ1-4; maybe TRBD1 (5 bases). The CDR3 is made up of 17 amino acids. The germline CDR1 and CDR2 sequences are MGHDK and SYGVNS. V lost 4 bases and J 7 bases, leaving 22 bases between the germline ends. CDR3 sequence: CASSALTPTERGEKLFF. The CDR3 DNA is TGTGCCAGCAGTGCCTTAACCCCCACAGAGAGGGGTGAAAAACTGTTTTTT.

This clone was detected only once. The junction departs from the called germline gene at one end, perhaps through a read error. The V gene is TRBV9, the J gene TRBJ1-2, with TRBD1 matching 11 bases. This CDR3 has 14 amino acids. From germline, CDR1 is SGDLS and CDR2 YYNGEE. The CDR3 loop reads CVSSPGTGGYGYTF. The CDR3 nucleotides are TGTGTCAGCAGCCCAGGGACAGGGGGCTATGGCTACACCTTC. Looking up the rest from reference TRBV9 and TRBJ1-2 gives the full variable domain: DSGVTQTPKHLITATGQRVTLRCSPRSGDLSVYWYQQSLDQGLQFLIQYYNGEERAKGNILERFSAQQFPDLHSELNLSSLELGDSALYFCVSSPGTGGYGYTFGSGTRLTVV.

The V and J genes are TRBV6-5 and TRBJ1-1; the D gene is possibly TRBD1 (6 bases). The ends were cut back, 6 bases at V and 5 bases at J, with 16 bases in the middle. Germline V CDR1 and CDR2: MNHEY, SVGAGI. The length of the CDR3 is 14 residues. In DNA, the CDR3 is TGTGCCAGCAGAACAACAGGGTTGAGGACTGAAGCTTTCTTT. Translation gives CASRTTGLRTEAFF.

The chain joins TRBV7-2 to TRBJ1-1; 9 nucleotides agree with TRBD1. With V trimmed by 3 bases and J by 4 bases, 3 bases remained unmatched. The CDR3 totals 14 residues. The germline V gene encodes CDR1 SGHTA and CDR2 FQGNSA. The CDR3 nucleotides are TGTGCCAGCAGCTTGGGACAGGGATTCACTGAAGCTTTCTTT. Protein: CASSLGQGFTEAFF.

The V call is TRBV4-2, the J call TRBJ2-1; D tentatively reads TRBD1 or TRBD2 (6 bases each). The ends were cut back, 0 bases at V and 0 bases at J, with 15 bases in the middle. CDR1 LGHNA and CDR2 YNFKEQ come from the germline V gene. This CDR3 contains 18 residues. The chain's CDR3 is CASSQDRIGGGSYNEQFF. The CDR3 DNA is TGTGCCAGCAGCCAAGATCGGATCGGGGGCGGCTCCTACAATGAGCAGTTCTTC.

The chain uses TRBV18 and TRBJ1-1, with a tentative D call TRBD1 (5 bases). Germline CDR1 reads KGHSH; CDR2 reads LQKENI. CDR3 length equals 14 residues. Trimming shortened V by 0 bases and J by 5 bases, and 10 bases separated the two germline ends. CDR3 in amino acids: CASSPPQGWTEAFF. CDR3 DNA sequence: TGTGCCAGCTCACCACCGCAGGGTTGGACTGAAGCTTTCTTT.

This clone was detected only once. The J gene is TRBJ2-5, the V gene TRBV14; D is undetermined. The DNA end favors TRBJ2-7, so the J call may be wrong. The germline CDR1 and CDR2 sequences are SGHDN and FVKESK. The CDR3 spans 13 residues. CDR3 amino acids: CASSLTPTTEQYF. CDR3 coding DNA: TGTGCCAGCAGCCTAACCCCCACTACCGAGCAGTACTTC.

The gene calls are TRBV2 and TRBJ1-6, with D possibly matching TRBD1 (5 bases). CDR1 and CDR2 (germline): SNHLY, FYNNEI. The V end was cut by 6 bases, the J end by 10 bases, with 19 bases between. CDR3 length: 15 amino acids. CDR3 residues: CASRLGVGDRSPLHF. The CDR3 DNA reads as TGTGCCAGCAGATTAGGGGTGGGAGATAGGTCACCCCTCCACTTT. The whole variable domain, filled in from reference TRBV2 and TRBJ1-6, reads EPEVTQTPSHQVTQMGQEVILRCVPISNHLYFYWYRQILGQKVEFLVSFYNNEISEKSEIFDDQFSVERPDGSNFTLKIRSTKLEDSAMYFCASRLGVGDRSPLHFGNGTRLTVT.

This clone was recorded only once. The rearrangement joins TRBV20-1 to TRBJ1-2; D possibly corresponds to TRBD1 (6 bases). The germline gives CDR1 DFQATT, CDR2 SNEGSKA (reference sequence). The CDR3 totals 11 residues. Trimming left V 4 bases short and J 8 bases short, with 11 bases between. CDR3 coding DNA: TGCAGTGCTACCGAGGGGGTCGGCTACACCTTC. Its protein is CSATEGVGYTF.

V gene TRBV1 combines with J gene TRBJ2-3; TRBD2 is the table's D call, not checked against the DNA. TRBV1 is a listed pseudogene. This CDR3 spans 19 amino acids. CDR3 loop: CTSSQDPSGVAGEKDTQYF. CDR3 nucleotides: TGCACCAGCAGCCAAGATCCTTCGGGGGTAGCGGGGGAAAAAGATACGCAGTATTTT.

The V call is TRBV7-6, the J call TRBJ2-7; perhaps TRBD2 as D (6 bases). Germline lookup yields CDR1 SGHVS and CDR2 FNYEAQ. V lost 2 bases and J 2 bases, leaving 10 bases between the germline ends. CDR3 length: 14 residues. The CDR3 region has the DNA TGTGCCAGCAGCTTAATGGAGGGGACCTACGAGCAGTACTTC. Protein: CASSLMEGTYEQYF.

This clone occurred once. The chain employs TRBV11-2 and TRBJ2-3, with a tentative D call TRBD2 (7 bases). Germline CDR1 reads SGHAT; CDR2 reads FQNNGV. CDR3 size: 16 residues. V lost 5 bases, J lost 2 bases, and 17 bases lay in between. The CDR3 nucleotides are TGTGCCAGCAGCACCCGGGGGGCCGGTCCCACAGATACGCAGTATTTT. Its translation: CASSTRGAGPTDTQYF.

This rearrangement joins TRBV7-2 to TRBJ1-5, with unresolved D. Trimming removed 6 bases at V and 6 bases at J, with 12 bases between. The CDR3 has 13 amino acids. Germline loops: CDR1 SGHTA, CDR2 FQGNSA. CDR3 coding DNA: TGTGCCAGCAGTATTCGGTGGAGTCAGCCCCAGCATTTT. Amino acids: CASSIRWSQPQHF.

This clone was found once. The V and J genes are TRBV7-8 and TRBJ2-1, with D maybe TRBD2 (6 bases). CDR1 and CDR2 (germline): SGHVS, FQNEAQ. V lost 5 bases and J 11 bases, leaving 19 bases between the germline ends. This CDR3 region has 14 residues. The CDR3 sequence: CASSPSELGGKQFF. As DNA, the CDR3 is TGTGCCAGCAGCCCATCGGAGCTGGGCGGGAAGCAGTTCTTC. The full variable domain, with the rest looked up from reference TRBV7-8 and TRBJ2-1, is GAGVSQSPRYKVAKRGQDVALRCDPISGHVSLFWYQQALGQGPEFLTYFQNEAQLDKSGLPSDRFFAERPEGSVSTLKIQRTQQEDSAVYLCASSPSELGGKQFFGPGTRLTVL.

The rearrangement links TRBV18 to TRBJ1-2, with D possibly matching TRBD1 (5 bases). The CDR3 sequence is 14 residues long. From germline, CDR1 is KGHSH and CDR2 LQKENI. V was clipped by 4 bases and J by 4 bases, with 13 bases between them. CDR3 sequence: CASSLGGIFYGYTF. The CDR3 DNA reads TGTGCCAGCTCACTCGGGGGAATCTTCTATGGCTACACCTTC.

The chain is built from TRBV5-4 and TRBJ1-1, with 8 bases matching TRBD1. From germline, CDR1 is SGHNT and CDR2 YYREEE (reference sequence). The junction had 5 bases not matched to a gene; V was cut back by 2 bases and J by 5 bases. The CDR3 consists of 14 residues. The CDR3 DNA follows: TGTGCCAGCAGCTTCGACAGGGGAAGGACTGAAGCTTTCTTT. Its translation: CASSFDRGRTEAFF.

The rearrangement uses TRBV19 and TRBJ1-4, with no clear D. The V end was cut by 8 bases, the J end by 10 bases, with 17 bases between. The CDR3 covers 13 residues. The germline gives CDR1 LNHDA, CDR2 SQIVND (reference sequence). The CDR3 DNA sequence: TGTGCCAGTTCCCGGTCGGCACCTGGAAAACTGTTTTTT. Residues: CASSRSAPGKLFF.

The V gene is TRBV6-1, the J gene TRBJ2-4; 7 nucleotides agree with TRBD1. Trimming removed 2 bases from V and 0 bases from J; junction bases left unmatched: 1. Germline-derived CDR1 and CDR2 are MNHNS and SASEGT. The length of the CDR3 is 15 residues. For the CDR3, the DNA is TGTGCCAGCAGTGAACAGGGGGAAGCCAAAAACATTCAGTACTTC. As protein: CASSEQGEAKNIQYF.

V usage is TRBV28 and J usage is TRBJ1-1; 10 bases agree with TRBD1. This CDR3 is built from 16 residues. Trimming removed 5 bases from V and 3 bases from J; junction bases left unmatched: 9. Germline lookup yields CDR1 MDHEN and CDR2 SYDVKM. CDR3 region: CASSPATGGWYTEAFF. In nucleotides, the CDR3 is TGTGCCAGCAGTCCCGCGACAGGGGGCTGGTACACTGAAGCTTTCTTT.

The V call is TRBV29-1, the J call TRBJ2-5; weak D call: TRBD2 (5 bases). The CDR3 spans 13 residues. Germline V lookup: CDR1 SQVTM, CDR2 ANQGSEA. V was shortened by 4 bases and J by 3 bases, with 12 bases between the two germline ends. CDR3 sequence reads: CSVVMSGEETQYF. The DNA for the CDR3 is TGCAGCGTTGTAATGAGCGGCGAAGAGACCCAGTACTTC.

The J gene is TRBJ2-1, the V gene TRBV7-9, with D uncertain. The CDR3 contains 15 residues. Germline V lookup: CDR1 SEHNR, CDR2 FQNEAQ (reference sequence). The ends were cut back, 1 base at V and 1 base at J, with 8 bases in the middle. In DNA, the CDR3 is TGTGCCAGCAGCTTAGGGGTCACTTCCTACAATGAGCAGTTCTTC. This encodes CASSLGVTSYNEQFF.

This chain joins TRBV29-1 and TRBJ1-1; D is unresolved. The V gene's germline CDR1 is SQVTM and CDR2 ANQGSEA. This CDR3 is built from 13 residues. V gave up 3 bases and J gave up 1 base, with 9 bases separating them. CDR3 loop: CSVDGNSNTEAFF. DNA for the CDR3: TGCAGCGTTGACGGGAACTCGAACACTGAAGCTTTCTTT.